One sample yielded the 23 T cell receptor beta chains listed below, sequenced in a study of response to subunit inactivated influenza vaccine. In TCRdb, the RT-PCR reads were re-called with MiXCR into one record per CDR3 protein. The sample shows around 530,000 distinct CDR3 sequences, about 15% of them seen only once. This specimen consisted of CD4+ T cells sorted from PBMCs, obtained 23 months after vaccination. These receptors came from a man in his fifties or sixties who received an inactivated influenza vaccine.

V is TRBV6-5 and J is TRBJ1-2, with TRBD1 matching over 10 bases. Looked up from germline, CDR1 is MNHEY and CDR2 is SVGAGI. This CDR3 spans 16 amino acids. Trimming at V came to 4 bases and at J to 7 bases, leaving 12 bases not matched to a gene. The CDR3 DNA sequence: TGTGCCAGCAGTTCCTCCAAAGGACAGGGGGAGGTTGGCTACACCTTC. Its translation: CASSSSKGQGEVGYTF.

This clonotype appeared a few times. The rearrangement uses TRBV5-1 and TRBJ2-2; D gene ambiguous. The CDR3 runs to 17 residues. Between the trimmed V and J ends, which lost 5 bases and 1 base, there was a span of 18 bases. CDR1 SGHRS and CDR2 YFSETQ come from the germline V gene. For the CDR3, the DNA is TGCGCCAGCAGGGCCGACCCCAGGCGGCGGAACACCGGGGAGCTGTTTTTT. It is translated as CASRADPRRRNTGELFF.

The genes are TRBV29-1 and TRBJ2-5, with 7 bases identical to TRBD1. The CDR3 extends over 15 amino acids. Germline values: CDR1 SQVTM, CDR2 ANQGSEA. The J segment lost 2 bases and the V segment lost 2 bases, leaving 8 bases of the junction unmatched. The DNA of the CDR3 is TGCAGCGTTGAAAGGGACAGTTTCTTACAAGAGACCCAGTACTTC. It is translated as CSVERDSFLQETQYF.

The chain joins TRBV12-3 or TRBV12-4 to TRBJ2-3; D may be TRBD2 (6 bases). The CDR3 sequence is 15 residues long. V lost 2 bases, J lost 6 bases, and 15 bases lay in between. The CDR3 region is CASSLFGGTADTQYF. The CDR3 bases are TGTGCCAGCAGTTTATTTGGGGGGACGGCGGATACGCAGTATTTT.

The V and J genes are TRBV10-3 and TRBJ2-5, with a tentative D call TRBD2 (6 bases). The germline V and J ends were trimmed by 5 bases and 2 bases, with 15 bases remaining between them. This CDR3 spans 15 amino acids. Germline loops: CDR1 ENHRY, CDR2 SYGVKD. CDR3 DNA sequence: TGTGCCATCAGTTCGCAAGAGGCGGGGCAAGAGACCCAGTACTTC. Encoded protein: CAISSQEAGQETQYF.

This chain uses TRBV4-2 with TRBJ2-7, with D perhaps matching TRBD2 (5 bases). Germline V gives CDR1 LGHNA, CDR2 YNFKEQ. The CDR3 is 15 residues long. V was cut by 3 bases and J by 6 bases, with 18 bases left in between. The CDR3: CASSHPERESGEQYF. DNA for the CDR3: TGTGCCAGCAGCCACCCAGAGAGGGAGAGCGGCGAGCAGTACTTC.

This chain uses TRBV18 with TRBJ1-1, with 7 bases that match TRBD1. Trimming cost V 0 bases and J 4 bases; bases outside gene matches: 2. Germline lookup yields CDR1 KGHSH and CDR2 LQKENI. The CDR3 runs to 14 residues. As DNA, the CDR3 is TGTGCCAGCTCACCACCCACAGGGGTCACTGAAGCTTTCTTT. Its translation is CASSPPTGVTEAFF. The full variable domain, in which reference TRBV18 and TRBJ1-1 provide the parts outside the CDR3, is NAGVMQNPRHLVRRRGQEARLRCSPMKGHSHVYWYRQLPEEGLKFMVYLQKENIIDESGMPKERFSAEFPKEGPSILRIQQVVRGDSAAYFCASSPPTGVTEAFFGQGTRLTVV.

This clonotype was observed at least ten times. The V call is TRBV6-2 or TRBV6-3, the J call TRBJ2-7; weak D call: TRBD2 (6 bases). Trimming removed 8 bases at V and 0 bases at J, with 11 bases between. CDR3 length: 13 amino acids. Germline V lookup: CDR1 MNHEY, CDR2 SVGEGT. The CDR3, as DNA: TGTGCCAGCTCATCGGGAGACTCCTACGAGCAGTACTTC. This translates into CASSSGDSYEQYF.

The chain recombines TRBV18 with TRBJ2-1; D gene uncertain. The CDR3 is made up of 16 amino acids. Germline CDR1 reads KGHSH; CDR2 reads LQKENI. V lost 2 bases and J 7 bases, leaving 18 bases between the germline ends. The CDR3 loop reads CASSPRAVQLGNEQFF. DNA for the CDR3: TGTGCCAGCTCACCAAGGGCGGTCCAATTGGGGAATGAGCAGTTCTTC.

The chain has TRBV28 and TRBJ2-4; TRBD1 aligns across 9 bases. V lost 3 bases to trimming and J lost 11 bases; unmatched junction nucleotides: 14. CDR1 MDHEN and CDR2 SYDVKM come from the germline V gene. This CDR3 is 16 amino acids long. CDR3 DNA sequence: TGTGCCAGCAGTTTGTTTGGGACAGGGTCTTCGAGGGTTCAGTACTTC. Amino acids: CASSLFGTGSSRVQYF.

V gene TRBV7-9 combines with J gene TRBJ2-1; TRBD1 is a possible D gene (6 bases). V was clipped by 5 bases and J by 2 bases, with 13 bases between them. The CDR3 spans 15 residues. Germline CDR1 is SEHNR and CDR2 is FQNEAQ (reference sequence). The CDR3 is CASSPRGTTYNEQFF. Here the CDR3 DNA reads TGTGCCAGCAGCCCTAGGGGGACCACCTACAATGAGCAGTTCTTC.

Ten or more counts support this clonotype. V usage is TRBV18 and J usage is TRBJ2-3; either TRBD1 or TRBD2 may fit D (5 bases each). The CDR3 extends over 13 amino acids. V lost 2 bases and J lost 5, with 8 bases in between. CDR1 and CDR2 from the germline V gene are KGHSH and LQKENI. DNA for the CDR3: TGTGCCAGCTCACCAGGGGCGGGAGATACGCAGTATTTT. It specifies CASSPGAGDTQYF.

This clonotype was seen ten or more times. The chain joins TRBV12-3 or TRBV12-4 to TRBJ2-7; TRBD1 or TRBD2 may be the D gene (7 bases each). The germline V and J ends were trimmed by 6 bases and 3 bases, with 15 bases remaining between them. This CDR3 is 14 amino acids long. The CDR3 DNA follows: TGTGCCAGCAGCGGGGGGACAGAACGCTACGAGCAGTACTTC. Translation gives CASSGGTERYEQYF.

The chain employs TRBV6-2 or TRBV6-3 and TRBJ2-1, with TRBD2 matching 9 bases. The CDR3 is made up of 17 amino acids. J was trimmed by 7 bases and V by 2 bases; bases with no gene match: 12. CDR1 and CDR2 from the germline V gene are MNHEY and SVGEGT. This CDR3 reads CASSYGRAGGSRNEQFF. In DNA, the CDR3 is TGTGCCAGCAGTTACGGACGGGCGGGAGGGTCTAGGAATGAGCAGTTCTTC.

Of note for this clonotype: Its ends do not fully match the called genes, so a read error is possible. This chain connects TRBV29-1 to TRBJ2-5, with D possibly matching TRBD1 (7 bases). This CDR3 is built from 9 residues. Germline-derived CDR1 and CDR2 are SQVTM and ANQGSEA. CDR3 in DNA: TGTGGAGGGGGCGAGACCCAGTACTTC. Residues: CGGGETQYF.

J is TRBJ2-5 and V is TRBV12-3 or TRBV12-4; 14 bases align to TRBD2. J gave up 7 bases and V 4 bases, and 2 bases lay outside the gene matches. The CDR3 contains 14 residues. CDR3 sequence: CASSSGTSGRTQYF. The CDR3 DNA is TGTGCCAGCAGTTCCGGGACTAGCGGGAGGACCCAGTACTTC.

V and J are TRBV6-2 or TRBV6-3 and TRBJ2-3; D might be TRBD1 (6 bases). V was clipped by 5 bases and J by 1 base, with 16 bases between them. The CDR3 has 16 residues. Per germline, CDR1 MNHEY and CDR2 SVGEGT. The CDR3 DNA follows: TGTGCCAGCAGTAAACTACAGGGCTTTGGCACAGATACGCAGTATTTT. Translation gives CASSKLQGFGTDTQYF.

This sequence joins TRBV7-9 and TRBJ2-5; D remains ambiguous. V lost 1 base, J lost 3 bases, and 12 bases lay in between. CDR3 size: 15 residues. Germline CDR1 reads SEHNR; CDR2 reads FQNEAQ (reference sequence). The CDR3 protein is CASSLVATVKETQYF. CDR3 in DNA: TGTGCCAGCAGCTTAGTAGCCACAGTGAAAGAGACCCAGTACTTC.

This rearrangement joins TRBV18 to TRBJ2-6; D is ambiguous. Germline-derived CDR1 and CDR2 are KGHSH and LQKENI. This CDR3 has 14 amino acids. Trimming took off 2 bases at V and 4 bases at J, with 6 bases between the two ends. Here the CDR3 DNA reads TGTGCCAGCTCACCAGGGGTAGGGGCCAACGTCCTGACTTTC. Amino acid sequence: CASSPGVGANVLTF. Full variable domain (rest looked up from reference TRBV18 and TRBJ2-6): NAGVMQNPRHLVRRRGQEARLRCSPMKGHSHVYWYRQLPEEGLKFMVYLQKENIIDESGMPKERFSAEFPKEGPSILRIQQVVRGDSAAYFCASSPGVGANVLTFGAGSRLTVL.

Only a few counts were recorded for this clonotype. The chain joins TRBV15 to TRBJ2-5; D is uncertain. Germline CDR1 reads LNHNV; CDR2 reads YYDKDF (reference sequence). The V end was cut by 2 bases, the J end by 5 bases, with 6 bases between. This CDR3 region has 12 residues. The CDR3 loop reads CATSRKGETQYF. DNA of the CDR3: TGTGCCACCAGCAGAAAGGGTGAGACCCAGTACTTC.

The V and J genes are TRBV29-1 and TRBJ1-2; D unresolved. Germline CDR1 is SQVTM and CDR2 is ANQGSEA. With 3 bases removed from V and 0 bases from J, the gap between germline ends came to 5 bases. This CDR3 region has 12 residues. The CDR3 DNA follows: TGCAGCGTTGATAGAGCTAACTATGGCTACACCTTC. Its protein is CSVDRANYGYTF.

This clonotype appeared a few times. The chain couples TRBV20-1 to TRBJ1-1, with 8 bases identical to TRBD1. The CDR3 length is 14 residues. The germline V gene has CDR1 DFQATT and CDR2 SNEGSKA (reference sequence). J lost 1 base, V lost 7 bases, and 8 bases had no gene match. DNA for the CDR3: TGCAGTGTTCGACAGGGGCCTACGAACACTGAAGCTTTCTTT. Protein product: CSVRQGPTNTEAFF.

This clonotype has a handful of counts. This sequence joins TRBV20-1 and TRBJ2-1; 13 bases agree with TRBD2. Unmatched junction bases numbered 6, after V lost 4 bases and J lost 12 bases. The germline gives CDR1 DFQATT, CDR2 SNEGSKA (reference sequence). This CDR3 is built from 13 residues. In DNA form, the CDR3 reads TGCAGTGCTACCGGGACTAGCGGGAAAGGGCAGTTCTTC. This codes for CSATGTSGKGQFF.